One T cell receptor (beta chain) is described in this entry. What it binds is unknown. This sample was taken from a study of post-analysis software for immune sequencing data. Turning to the study itself: Clinical courses comprised relapsing-remitting, secondary progressive and progressive-relapsing multiple sclerosis. The study, taken as a whole, reports: Five or six TRBV segments, TRBV5-6, TRBV5-1 and TRBV20-1 among them, were found more frequent in patients than controls. Controls had significantly higher normalized Chao1 diversity than multiple sclerosis patients. Those samples that were prepared in the same batch co-clustered strongly by F measure.

cDNA libraries for TCR beta contained unique molecular identifiers. Each sample of roughly 0.9 to 11 million input T cells yielded about 500,000 cDNA molecules, so each molecule approximated one T cell. In TCRdb, the PCR reads were re-called with MiXCR into one record per CDR3 protein. The sample lists 750,000 to 950,000 distinct CDR3 sequences; about 50% were seen once. Germline values: CDR1 MNHNS, CDR2 SASEGT. V was clipped by 0 bases and J by 1 base; unmatched bases: 4. The CDR3 has 17 amino acids. The sample taken for sequencing was blood. The receptor's source is a girl under 18 with multiple sclerosis. The chain links TRBV6-1 to TRBJ2-1; TRBD2 agrees at 9 bases. The CDR3 DNA reads as TGTGCCAGCAGTGAAGCGGGCAGCGGGGGGTCCTACAATGAGCAGTTCTTC. It yields the protein CASSEAGSGGSYNEQFF.